The next 9 T cell receptor beta chains were all read from a single sample in a study of cytomegalovirus exposure and HLA in healthy donors. PCR primers comprised 60 Vbeta and 13 Jbeta primers. The protocol was immunoSEQ multiplex PCR, while the TCRdb copy is restricted to in-frame clones and leaves out a portion. The repertoire includes some 120,000 clones, about two thirds of them detected once, and around 3.7% sits in the top ten. The sample was PBMCs. The receptors were gathered from a man younger than 40 in good health and CMV-seronegative.

V usage is TRBV18 and J usage is TRBJ1-2; 9 bases align to TRBD1. J gave up 8 bases and V 4 bases, and 2 bases lay outside the gene matches. Germline-derived CDR1 and CDR2 are KGHSH and LQKENI. CDR3 length equals 12 residues. CDR3: CASSRDREGYTF. CDR3 DNA: TGTGCCAGCTCACGGGACAGGGAAGGCTACACCTTC.

This chain connects TRBV9 to TRBJ1-4, with 7 bases aligning to TRBD1. The CDR3 runs 14 residues. Germline V CDR1 and CDR2: SGDLS, YYNGEE. The V and J ends lost 5 bases and 7 bases, in that order; junction bases with no gene match: 8. CDR3 sequence reads: CASSLGGLGEKLFF. CDR3 nucleotides: TGTGCCAGCAGTCTAGGGGGCCTTGGTGAAAAACTGTTTTTT. The variable domain in full, with the rest retrieved from reference TRBV9 and TRBJ1-4, is DSGVTQTPKHLITATGQRVTLRCSPRSGDLSVYWYQQSLDQGLQFLIQYYNGEERAKGNILERFSAQQFPDLHSELNLSSLELGDSALYFCASSLGGLGEKLFFGSGTQLSVL.

The V and J genes are TRBV7-9 and TRBJ1-2; 12 nucleotides align to TRBD1. This CDR3 comprises 15 residues. V trimming: 0 bases; J trimming: 6 bases; junction bases outside the gene matches: 2. In germline, CDR1 is SEHNR, CDR2 FQNEAQ (reference sequence). The CDR3 nucleotides read TGTGCCAGCAGCTTAGCGGGACAGGGGGCAAATGGCTACACCTTC. Its protein is CASSLAGQGANGYTF.

The J gene is TRBJ1-3, the V gene TRBV9; D is possibly TRBD1 (6 bases). Germline lookup yields CDR1 SGDLS and CDR2 YYNGEE. The germline V and J ends were trimmed by 5 bases and 2 bases, with 14 bases remaining between them. The CDR3 consists of 15 residues. The CDR3 DNA is TGTGCCAGCAGTTCGGACAGACCCGCTGGAAACACCATATATTTT. Protein: CASSSDRPAGNTIYF.

This clone was observed a handful of times. J is TRBJ1-1 and V is TRBV7-9; perhaps TRBD1 as D (6 bases). This CDR3 is built from 14 residues. Germline V lookup: CDR1 SEHNR, CDR2 FQNEAQ (reference sequence). Trimming cost V 0 bases and J 8 bases, with 13 bases left between them. The CDR3 sequence is CASSLASTGSEAFF. Here the CDR3 DNA reads TGTGCCAGCAGCTTAGCCAGCACAGGGTCAGAAGCTTTCTTT.

This chain links TRBV5-6 with TRBJ1-6, with D perhaps matching TRBD1 (6 bases). CDR1 is SGHDT and CDR2 is YYEEEE in the germline V gene. Trimming pared 2 bases from V and 5 bases from J, leaving 11 bases between. The length of the CDR3 is 15 residues. In DNA, the CDR3 is TGTGCCAGCAGCTTTGACAGGAGAAATAATTCACCCCTCCACTTT. Protein sequence: CASSFDRRNNSPLHF.

This clone is a singleton in its sample. The chain couples TRBV2 to TRBJ2-3, with a weak D call TRBD1 (7 bases). The ends were cut back, 8 bases at V and 6 bases at J, with 24 bases in the middle. Per the germline V gene, CDR1 is SNHLY and CDR2 is FYNNEI. This CDR3 has 16 amino acids. The CDR3 protein is CASRLQGTQKEDTQYF. The CDR3 nucleotides are TGTGCCAGCCGGTTACAGGGGACTCAAAAGGAGGATACGCAGTATTTT.

The CDR3 DNA sequence: TGTGCCAGCAGACCCAGGGGGTTGAAGTATCAGCCCCAGCATTTT. The encoded protein is CASRPRGLKYQPQHF. The V and J genes are TRBV6-1 and TRBJ1-5; 7 bases match TRBD1. The CDR3 has 15 amino acids. Germline CDR1 reads MNHNS; CDR2 reads SASEGT. V lost 6 bases to trimming and J lost 5 bases; unmatched junction nucleotides: 10.

The V call is TRBV2, the J call TRBJ2-5; 9 bases match TRBD1. The CDR3 covers 14 residues. CDR1 and CDR2 (germline): SNHLY, FYNNEI. V lost 5 bases to trimming and J lost 5 bases; unmatched junction nucleotides: 6. CDR3 nucleotide sequence: TGTGCCAGCAGTTTGGACAGGGGTAGGGAGACCCAGTACTTC. This encodes CASSLDRGRETQYF.